This entry concerns a single TCR beta chain. Only in-frame clones appear in the TCRdb table, and some are missing; sequencing was by immunoSEQ multiplex PCR. The sample lists tens of thousands of clones, roughly 89% occurring once. The germline V gene encodes CDR1 LNHDA and CDR2 SQIVND (reference sequence). The CDR3 extends over 17 amino acids. Trimming removed 8 bases from V and 0 bases from J, with 22 bases in between. This sample is drawn from a study of PD-1 blockade in classical Hodgkin lymphoma. Following autologous stem cell transplantation, relapse occurred in every patient, and exposure to brentuximab vedotin varied.

Sequencing was performed on peripheral blood mononuclear cells (PBMCs), taken at baseline. The rearrangement links TRBV19 to TRBJ1-1; D gene uncertain. This TCR derives from a human donor with classical Hodgkin lymphoma. CDR3 bases: TGTGCCAGTCAGACCCAATATTACTTCGGTGTGAACACTGAAGCTTTCTTT. Protein: CASQTQYYFGVNTEAFF.